The TCR beta chain described here comes from a study of chemoradiotherapy in HPV16-positive cancers. Study-wide results and caveats: Better recurrence-free survival went with HPV-responsive T-cell expansion in HPV16-positive patients.

The repertoire was sequenced with immunoSEQ multiplex PCR; TCRdb's copy has only in-frame clones and lacks some. The data show approximately 8,800 clones, around 66% seen once. V was pared by 2 bases and J by 4 bases, with 16 bases between. Germline V CDR1 and CDR2: MNHNY, SVGAGI (reference sequence). This CDR3 has 16 amino acids. Concerning this clone itself: Antigen specificity is unknown.

The sequence came from a human donor with HPV-associated anogenital cancer. This specimen was collected from a patient who underwent chemoradiotherapy. The gene calls are TRBV6-6 and TRBJ2-3; D may be TRBD2 (6 bases). The DNA for the CDR3 is TGTGCCAGCAGTTACGGGCCGGGGAGGTTTGCAGATACGCAGTATTTT. Its translation: CASSYGPGRFADTQYF.